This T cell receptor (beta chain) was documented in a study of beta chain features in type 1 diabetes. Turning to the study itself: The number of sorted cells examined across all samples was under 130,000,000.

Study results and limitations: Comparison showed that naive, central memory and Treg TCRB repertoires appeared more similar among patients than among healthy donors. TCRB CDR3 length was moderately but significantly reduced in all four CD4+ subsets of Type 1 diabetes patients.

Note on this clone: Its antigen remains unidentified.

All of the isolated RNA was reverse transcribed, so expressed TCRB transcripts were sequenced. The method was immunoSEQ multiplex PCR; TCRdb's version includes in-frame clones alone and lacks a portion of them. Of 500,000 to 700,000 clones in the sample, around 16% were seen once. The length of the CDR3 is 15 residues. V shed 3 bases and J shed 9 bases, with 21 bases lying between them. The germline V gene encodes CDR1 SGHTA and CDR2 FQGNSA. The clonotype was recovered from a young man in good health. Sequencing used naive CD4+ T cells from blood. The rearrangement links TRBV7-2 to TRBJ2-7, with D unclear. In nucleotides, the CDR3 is TGTGCCAGCAGCTTTTTGGGTCCGGGCTGGTTTGCGCAGTACTTC. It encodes CASSFLGPGWFAQYF.